The 31 T cell receptor beta chains listed next were all sequenced from one sample in a study of T cells in women clearing cervical HPV infection. Sequencing was performed with immunoSEQ multiplex PCR; in TCRdb, only in-frame clones are kept and a portion is missing. The repertoire table contains 30,000 to 50,000 clones. The sequencing input was blood buffy coat. These receptors came from a woman aged 18 to 75 with a cervical HPV16 infection that either progressed to CIN3+ or cleared (not recorded which).

The CDR3 bases that were read are TGTGCCTGGAATGAATATCTAGGGGAG. Its protein product is CAWNEYLGE. The CDR3 as a whole reads CAWNEYLGELFF. This sequence joins TRBV30 and TRBJ2-2; D gene unclear. The CDR3 goes on 3 residues after the read ends, and that part is filled in from the germline J gene. CDR1 GTSNPN and CDR2 SVGIG come from the germline V gene (reference sequence). This CDR3 has 12 amino acids. The V end was cut by 4 bases, the J end by 8 bases, with 11 bases between.

A word on this clone: With the read ending 3 residues before the CDR3 end, the germline J gene is used to fill in that end. This chain links TRBV5-8 with TRBJ2-7; D is perhaps TRBD1 (5 bases). Germline values: CDR1 SGHTS, CDR2 YDEGEE. V was trimmed by 0 bases and J by 3 bases, leaving 13 bases between them. This CDR3 contains 15 residues. CDR3 DNA (partial): TGTGCCAGCAGCTTGGCCCCCTTCGACAGCTACGAG. Protein product: CASSLAPFDSYE. The whole CDR3 is CASSLAPFDSYEQYF.

Frequency places this clone as medium-sized. The read terminates 3 residues ahead of where the CDR3 ends, so the germline J gene completes it. The chain uses TRBV18 and TRBJ1-1, with 7 bases aligning to TRBD1. The germline V gene encodes CDR1 KGHSH and CDR2 LQKENI. The CDR3 length is 16 residues. With 0 bases clipped from V and 6 bases from J, the junction kept 10 bases outside the gene matches. CDR3 in amino acids: CASSPPQDRVISEAFF. The DNA read from the CDR3 is TGTGCCAGCTCACCACCGCAAGACAGGGTCATCTCTGAA.

About this clone itself: The read ends 3 residues early relative to the CDR3; the germline J gene fills the gap. Other DNA sequences in this sample translate to the same CDR3. The rearrangement joins TRBV7-9 to TRBJ1-1, with D perhaps TRBD1 (6 bases). Trimming removed 2 bases from V and 4 bases from J, with 14 bases in between. From germline, CDR1 is SEHNR and CDR2 FQNEAQ (reference sequence). The CDR3 consists of 15 residues. The CDR3 DNA, read in part, is TGTGCCAGCAGCTTATCGGGATTCAGGGGCACTGAA. Protein product: CASSLSGFRGTE. The complete CDR3 reads CASSLSGFRGTEAFF.

In regard to this clone: The CDR3 end is not reached by the read, which stops 3 residues before it; the germline J gene fills it in. This chain connects TRBV11-2 to TRBJ1-6; 7 nucleotides agree with TRBD1. This CDR3 contains 15 residues. The ends lost 5 bases at V and 9 bases at J; junction bases unmatched: 10. Germline V gene lookup returns CDR1 SGHAT and CDR2 FQNNGV. The CDR3 DNA, read in part, is TGTGCCAGCAGCACCCCCAACAGGGGTGGTTCACCC. Its protein product is CASSTPNRGGSP. The CDR3, in full, reads CASSTPNRGGSPLHF.

Points on this clone: The CDR3 end lies 3 residues beyond the end of the read and is filled in from the germline J gene. This specimen includes other DNA sequences encoding the same CDR3. J is TRBJ1-5 and V is TRBV5-1, with D possibly matching TRBD1 (5 bases). The CDR3 covers 15 residues. With 1 base removed from V and 0 bases from J, the gap between germline ends came to 8 bases. Germline values: CDR1 SGHRS, CDR2 YFSETQ. Partial CDR3 DNA: TGCGCCAGCAGCTTGTCGGGGGGTAGCAATCAGCCC. Its translation is CASSLSGGSNQP. From start to end, the CDR3 is CASSLSGGSNQPQHF.

Turning to this clone: The CDR3 end falls 3 residues outside the read, so it is completed with the germline J gene. The chain has TRBV5-1 and TRBJ1-3, with D unclear. The CDR3 totals 14 residues. Germline V CDR1 and CDR2: SGHRS, YFSETQ. The V and J ends lost 0 bases and 2 bases respectively, with 6 bases between them. The CDR3: CASSLETAGNTIYF. The sequenced part of the CDR3 DNA is TGCGCCAGCAGCTTGGAAACAGCTGGAAACACC.

Of note for this clone: The CDR3 goes on 3 residues after the read ends, and that part is filled in from the germline J gene. The chain uses TRBV5-6 and TRBJ1-2, with D perhaps matching TRBD1 (6 bases). The length of the CDR3 is 14 residues. Trimming took off 4 bases at V and 0 bases at J, with 10 bases between the two ends. Germline-derived CDR1 and CDR2 are SGHDT and YYEEEE. The CDR3 loop is CASSLGTSNYGYTF. The CDR3 DNA, read in part, is TGTGCCAGCAGCCTCGGGACATCTAACTATGGC.

Points on this clone: The missing CDR3 end, 3 residues past where the read stops, is filled in from the germline J gene. The chain carries TRBV5-1 and TRBJ2-1; D is uncertain. CDR1 SGHRS and CDR2 YFSETQ come from the germline V gene. The CDR3 is made up of 13 amino acids. Trimming shortened V by 8 bases and J by 0 bases, and 9 bases separated the two germline ends. CDR3 protein: CARTMSSYNEQFF. Incomplete CDR3 DNA: TGCGCCAGGACAATGAGCTCCTACAATGAG.

As concerns this clone: The read falls 3 residues short of the CDR3 end, and the missing part is taken from the germline J gene. The chain employs TRBV29-1 and TRBJ2-1, with TRBD2 identical over 13 bases. Looked up from germline, CDR1 is SQVTM and CDR2 is ANQGSEA. CDR3 length: 14 residues. Trimming at V came to 4 bases and at J to 5 bases, leaving 2 bases not matched to a gene. The part of the CDR3 DNA that was read is TGCAGCGTTGCCGGGACTAGCGGGAACAATGAG. Its protein product is CSVAGTSGNNE. In full, the CDR3 reads CSVAGTSGNNEQFF.

Regarding this clone: The read ends 3 residues shy of where the CDR3 ends; the end is completed using the germline J gene. The chain uses TRBV5-1 and TRBJ1-2; 7 nucleotides agree with TRBD1. The CDR3 sequence is 14 residues long. With V trimmed by 4 bases and J by 6 bases, 9 bases remained unmatched. Germline CDR1 SGHRS, CDR2 YFSETQ. The CDR3 loop reads CASSTGTATDGYTF. CDR3 bases read: TGCGCCAGCAGCACCGGGACAGCCACCGATGGC. Filled out from reference TRBV5-1 and TRBJ1-2, the complete variable domain reads KAGVTQTPRYLIKTRGQQVTLSCSPISGHRSVSWYQQTPGQGLQFLFEYFSETQRNKGNFPGRFSGRQFSNSRSEMNVSTLELGDSALYLCASSTGTATDGYTFGSGTRLTVV.

Details on this clone: The sequenced fragment ends 3 residues before the CDR3 boundary, so the rest is inferred from the germline J gene. The chain links TRBV19 to TRBJ1-2; 8 nucleotides agree with TRBD1. Germline V gives CDR1 LNHDA, CDR2 SQIVND (reference sequence). The CDR3 consists of 14 residues. Incomplete CDR3 DNA: TGTGCCAGTAGTCCGGGACAGGCCCCCGGGGGC. It encodes CASSPGQAPGG. The whole CDR3 is CASSPGQAPGGYTF.

Comments on this clone: The missing CDR3 end, 3 residues past where the read stops, is filled in from the germline J gene. This rearrangement joins TRBV6-2 or TRBV6-3 to TRBJ2-5, with D possibly matching TRBD1 (6 bases). The CDR3 length is 17 residues. Trimming shortened V by 4 bases and J by 2 bases, and 20 bases separated the two germline ends. Germline assignment: CDR1 MNHEY and CDR2 SVGEGT. The sequenced part of the CDR3 DNA is TGTGCCAGCAGTTCGGTAGTTGGGACAAGTACTCAAGAGACC. Protein product: CASSSVVGTSTQET. The entire CDR3 is CASSSVVGTSTQETQYF.

As for this clone: Read data end 3 residues before the CDR3 end; the end is taken from the germline J gene. The gene calls are TRBV5-8 and TRBJ1-2; a weak D match, TRBD1 (6 bases). CDR3 size: 12 residues. The germline CDR1 and CDR2 sequences are SGHTS and YDEGEE. The V and J ends lost 2 bases and 7 bases respectively, with 9 bases between them. CDR3 loop: CASSLQGVGYTF. CDR3 DNA (partial): TGTGCCAGCAGCTTACAGGGCGTTGGC.

As concerns this clone: The CDR3 end is not reached by the read, which stops 3 residues before it; the germline J gene fills it in. V gene TRBV6-1 combines with J gene TRBJ2-3; TRBD2 aligns across 9 bases. The CDR3 sequence is 15 residues long. Trimming removed 4 bases from V and 5 bases from J; junction bases left unmatched: 7. Germline-derived CDR1 and CDR2 are MNHNS and SASEGT. The CDR3: CASSVGGGAGDTQYF. CDR3 bases read: TGTGCCAGCAGTGTAGGCGGGGGGGCAGGAGATACG.

Turning to this clone: Read coverage stops 3 residues before the CDR3 terminus; the germline J gene supplies the remainder. The rearrangement joins TRBV19 to TRBJ2-2; D perhaps matches TRBD1 (6 bases). Trimming left V 3 bases short and J 1 base short, with 9 bases between. Germline CDR1 LNHDA, CDR2 SQIVND (reference sequence). The CDR3 covers 15 residues. The CDR3 spells CASSMDRLNTGELFF. CDR3 DNA (partial): TGTGCCAGTAGTATGGACAGACTGAACACCGGGGAG.

Worth noting for this clone: With the read ending 3 residues before the CDR3 end, the germline J gene is used to fill in that end. The chain is built from TRBV12-3 or TRBV12-4 and TRBJ2-7; 13 bases align to TRBD2. The V and J ends lost 6 bases and 4 bases, in that order; junction bases with no gene match: 15. This CDR3 contains 18 residues. The DNA read from the CDR3 is TGTGCCAGCAGCTCCCAAGGACTAGCGGGGGACCACCTATACGAG. It codes for CASSSQGLAGDHLYE. The whole CDR3 region reads CASSSQGLAGDHLYEQYF.

Notes on this clone: The read ends 3 residues before the CDR3 terminus; that terminus is restored from the germline J gene. The chain employs TRBV5-4 and TRBJ2-2; 11 bases map to TRBD2. Germline V gene sequence: CDR1 SGHNT, CDR2 YYREEE (reference sequence). CDR3 length: 16 amino acids. V dropped 4 bases and J dropped 1; count of bases not matched to a gene: 3. The sequenced part of the CDR3 DNA is TGTGCCAGCAGCGTCGGACTAGCGGGGAACACCGGGGAG. As protein: CASSVGLAGNTGE. The entire CDR3 protein reads CASSVGLAGNTGELFF.

With regard to this clone: The read stops 3 residues short of the end of the CDR3; the missing end is completed from the germline J gene. This chain connects TRBV5-1 to TRBJ1-2; D unresolved. The length of the CDR3 is 13 residues. With 0 bases removed from V and 7 bases from J, the gap between germline ends came to 10 bases. Germline CDR1 is SGHRS and CDR2 is YFSETQ. The CDR3 region is CASSLGFEGGYTF. The DNA read from the CDR3 is TGCGCCAGCAGCTTGGGGTTCGAAGGTGGC.

Notes on this clone: The read ends 3 residues shy of where the CDR3 ends; the end is completed using the germline J gene. The V and J genes are TRBV20-1 and TRBJ2-3; D possibly corresponds to TRBD2 (6 bases). The germline V gene has CDR1 DFQATT and CDR2 SNEGSKA (reference sequence). CDR3 length: 14 residues. V lost 5 bases and J lost 4, with 16 bases in between. The covered CDR3 bases are TGCAGTGCTTTTTCCGGGACTGCAGCAGATACG. It specifies CSAFSGTAADT. In full, the CDR3 reads CSAFSGTAADTQYF.

A word on this clone: The CDR3 is cut off 3 residues early in the read; its end comes from the germline J gene. This chain joins TRBV4-2 and TRBJ1-2; D possibly corresponds to TRBD1 (5 bases). Per germline, CDR1 LGHNA and CDR2 YNFKEQ. With 0 bases removed from V and 4 bases from J, the gap between germline ends came to 12 bases. The CDR3 spans 15 residues. The CDR3 sequence is CASSQDRRGSYGYTF. The covered CDR3 bases are TGTGCCAGCAGCCAAGATCGGAGGGGAAGCTATGGC.

On this clone: The CDR3 end is not reached by the read, which stops 3 residues before it; the germline J gene fills it in. The identical CDR3 is also encoded by other nucleotide sequences in the sample. The chain carries TRBV19 and TRBJ2-7; TRBD1 agrees at 9 bases. Germline lookup yields CDR1 LNHDA and CDR2 SQIVND (reference sequence). The CDR3 has 14 amino acids. After removal of 3 bases from V and 3 bases from J, the junction contained 3 bases not matched to a gene. CDR3 amino acids: CASSIGTGSYEQYF. CDR3 bases read: TGTGCCAGTAGTATCGGGACAGGGAGCTACGAG.

With respect to this clone: The read ends 3 residues early relative to the CDR3; the germline J gene fills the gap. The chain has TRBV4-2 and TRBJ2-6; 9 nucleotides line up with TRBD1. The trim removed 4 bases at V and 0 bases at J, leaving 4 bases unmatched. The CDR3 is 17 residues long. Germline CDR1 LGHNA, CDR2 YNFKEQ. CDR3 residues: CASSRTGALSGANVLTF. CDR3 DNA, as far as it was read: TGTGCCAGCAGCCGGACAGGGGCCCTCTCTGGGGCCAACGTC.

As concerns this clone: The CDR3 extends 3 residues past the end of the read, so its final part is completed from the germline J gene. V gene TRBV5-8 combines with J gene TRBJ2-4; unclear D gene. CDR3 length equals 12 residues. CDR1 and CDR2 (germline): SGHTS, YDEGEE. The CDR3 DNA, read in part, is TGTGCCAGCAGCGGATACAGTGCTATT. Translated: CASSGYSAI. The whole CDR3 sequence reads CASSGYSAIQYF. The full variable domain, rest sourced from reference TRBV5-8 and TRBJ2-4, is EAGVTQSPTHLIKTRGQQATLRCSPISGHTSVYWYQQALGLGLQFLLWYDEGEERNRGNFPPRFSGRQFPNYSSELNVNALELEDSALYLCASSGYSAIQYFGAGTRLSVL.

To note about this clone: The read gets to within 3 residues of the CDR3 end, and the germline J gene fills in the rest. J is TRBJ2-1 and V is TRBV7-7, with 7 bases aligning to TRBD2. This CDR3 region has 16 residues. Germline-derived CDR1 and CDR2 are SSHAT and FNYEAQ (reference sequence). Germline trimming cut 1 base from V and 7 bases from J; bases unmatched to any gene: 10. The DNA read from the CDR3 is TGTGCCAGCAGCTTAGAGTGGGGGGGGACGAATAATGAG. This encodes CASSLEWGGTNNE. The whole CDR3 sequence reads CASSLEWGGTNNEQFF.

To note about this clone: Sequencing ends 3 residues short of the CDR3 end; the germline J gene provides the rest. The rearrangement uses TRBV4-1 and TRBJ1-5; D not resolved. Germline values: CDR1 MGHRA, CDR2 YSYEKL. Trimming took off 2 bases at V and 5 bases at J, with 19 bases between the two ends. The CDR3 length is 17 residues. The CDR3 region is CASSQLVGPRVDQPQHF. The CDR3 DNA, read in part, is TGCGCCAGCAGCCAACTGGTAGGGCCTCGAGTTGATCAGCCC.

To note about this clone: The read comes to an end 3 residues before the CDR3 does, leaving the germline J gene to fill in the end. This chain connects TRBV18 to TRBJ1-6; D ambiguous. Germline V gene data show CDR1 as KGHSH and CDR2 as LQKENI. This CDR3 contains 15 residues. V lost 3 bases and J lost 8, with 14 bases in between. CDR3 in amino acids: CASSPAASGHSPLHF. CDR3 bases read: TGTGCCAGCTCACCCGCAGCCAGCGGTCATTCACCC.

Remarks on this clone: The DNA ends 3 residues before the CDR3 does, and the rest of the CDR3 is filled in from the germline J gene. The rearrangement uses TRBV30 and TRBJ2-3; 12 bases line up with TRBD2. Germline assignment: CDR1 GTSNPN and CDR2 SVGIG (reference sequence). V shed 2 bases, J shed 5 bases, and the junction held 5 bases outside the gene matches. The CDR3 loop spans 15 amino acids. CDR3 in amino acids: CAWSPLAGGKDTQYF. Incomplete CDR3 DNA: TGTGCCTGGAGTCCTCTAGCGGGGGGGAAAGATACG.

A note on this clone: With the read ending 3 residues before the CDR3 end, the germline J gene is used to fill in that end. The chain carries TRBV20-1 and TRBJ2-3; 9 bases fit TRBD2. The CDR3 length is 15 residues. The germline gives CDR1 DFQATT, CDR2 SNEGSKA (reference sequence). V shed 6 bases and J 0 bases; nucleotides not matched to a gene: 7. The CDR3 protein is CSASTTSGSTDTQYF. The CDR3 DNA, read in part, is TGCAGTGCCTCTACTACTAGCGGGAGCACAGATACG.

Details on this clone: The observed sequence ends 3 residues before the CDR3 terminus, with the missing tail filled in from the germline J gene. The rearrangement joins TRBV5-1 to TRBJ1-4; the D is unclear. In germline, CDR1 is SGHRS, CDR2 YFSETQ. The CDR3 contains 14 residues. The V and J ends lost 0 bases and 5 bases respectively, with 8 bases between them. CDR3 bases read: TGCGCCAGCAGCTTGGACCCAAGGAATGAAAAA. Translated: CASSLDPRNEK. The full-length CDR3 reads as CASSLDPRNEKLFF.

Turning to this clone: The CDR3 is cut off 3 residues early in the read; its end comes from the germline J gene. V and J are TRBV12-5 and TRBJ2-5, with D uncertain. The germline CDR1 and CDR2 sequences are LGHNT and FRNRAP. The CDR3 spans 14 residues. Trimming left V 2 bases short and J 0 bases short, with 7 bases between. The covered CDR3 bases are TGTGCTAGTGGTTTGAATCAGTACCAAGAGACC. Protein product: CASGLNQYQET. The CDR3 in full is CASGLNQYQETQYF.